Listed below are T cell receptor beta chains from one sample, sequenced in a study of blood T cell repertoires in COVID-19. Sequenced by immunoSEQ multiplex PCR; TCRdb stores in-frame clones only, minus some. The sample holds roughly 140,000 clones; around 87% are singletons and the top ten take under 6.5%. Sequencing was performed on peripheral blood. The receptors shown here come from a human donor in a cohort sampled during active COVID-19. Each CDR3 is given with its conserved first and last residue. D genes are given only for firm matches. Size values are once, few and many counts, or a class for expanded clones, and some rows have none.

d_gene: -
abundance: -
j_gene: TRBJ2-2
v_gene: TRBV5-1
CDR3nt: TGCGCCAGCAAGGGCAGGGGCCTACTTAACACCGGGGAGCTGTTTTTT
CDR3aa: CASKGRGLLNTGELFF

d_gene: -
abundance: -
j_gene: TRBJ2-3
v_gene: TRBV6-2/TRBV6-3
CDR3nt: TGTGCCAGCAGTTGGACTCCACATACGCAGTATTTT
CDR3aa: CASSWTPHTQYF

d_gene: TRBD1
abundance: -
j_gene: TRBJ1-1
v_gene: TRBV12-3/TRBV12-4
CDR3nt: TGTGCCAGCAGTAGGGGGCTGGACACTGAAGCTTTCTTT
CDR3aa: CASSRGLDTEAFF

d_gene: TRBD1
abundance: -
j_gene: TRBJ2-7
v_gene: TRBV19
CDR3nt: TGTGCCAGTAGTGTCGACAGGGGGCATGAGCAGTACTTC
CDR3aa: CASSVDRGHEQYF

d_gene: TRBD2
abundance: -
j_gene: TRBJ2-3
v_gene: TRBV28
CDR3nt: TGTGCCAGCGTCACTAGCGGGCGCTACAGCACAGATACGCAGTATTTT
CDR3aa: CASVTSGRYSTDTQYF

d_gene: TRBD2
abundance: -
j_gene: TRBJ2-1
v_gene: TRBV9
CDR3nt: TGTGCCAGCAGCGCAGGACTAGCGGGTAACAATGAGCAGTTCTTC
CDR3aa: CASSAGLAGNNEQFF

d_gene: -
abundance: -
j_gene: TRBJ2-1
v_gene: TRBV7-9
CDR3nt: TGTGCCAGCAGTTCAGGACTATACAATGAGCAGTTCTTC
CDR3aa: CASSSGLYNEQFF

d_gene: -
abundance: -
j_gene: TRBJ1-2
v_gene: TRBV29-1
CDR3nt: TGCAGCGTTGTGGAGGCAGCACCTTTCTATGGCTACACCTTC
CDR3aa: CSVVEAAPFYGYTF

d_gene: TRBD2
abundance: -
j_gene: TRBJ2-5
v_gene: TRBV7-2
CDR3nt: TGTGCCAGCAGCTTTCGTCTAGCGGGAGTTGGAGAGACCCAGTACTTC
CDR3aa: CASSFRLAGVGETQYF

d_gene: TRBD1
abundance: few
j_gene: TRBJ2-7
v_gene: TRBV5-4
CDR3nt: TGTGCCAGCAGCGACCGGGACAGGGGCTACGAGCAGTACTTC
CDR3aa: CASSDRDRGYEQYF

d_gene: -
abundance: -
j_gene: TRBJ1-1
v_gene: TRBV19
CDR3nt: TGTGCCAGTAGCCTCCCGGGGACTGAAGCTTTCTTT
CDR3aa: CASSLPGTEAFF

d_gene: TRBD2
abundance: -
j_gene: TRBJ2-1
v_gene: TRBV3-1/TRBV3-2
CDR3nt: TGTGCCAGCAGCCCGGGACTAGCGGCGTACAATGAGCAGTTCTTC
CDR3aa: CASSPGLAAYNEQFF

d_gene: TRBD1
abundance: -
j_gene: TRBJ1-2
v_gene: TRBV7-2
CDR3nt: TGTGCCAGCAGCCCACAGGGGGCACTGTATGGCTACACCTTC
CDR3aa: CASSPQGALYGYTF

d_gene: TRBD1
abundance: few
j_gene: TRBJ2-1
v_gene: TRBV19
CDR3nt: TGTGCCAGTAACAGGGGAATGTACAATGAGCAGTTCTTC
CDR3aa: CASNRGMYNEQFF

d_gene: TRBD2
abundance: -
j_gene: TRBJ2-5
v_gene: TRBV19
CDR3nt: TGTGCCAGTGGGGGACTAGCGGGAGTTGGGGAGACCCAGTACTTC
CDR3aa: CASGGLAGVGETQYF

d_gene: -
abundance: -
j_gene: TRBJ1-3
v_gene: TRBV5-6
CDR3nt: TGTGCCAGCAGCTTGGCCGGGGGGGCTGGAAACACCATATATTTT
CDR3aa: CASSLAGGAGNTIYF

d_gene: TRBD1
abundance: -
j_gene: TRBJ2-2
v_gene: TRBV7-9
CDR3nt: TGTGCCAGCAGCCCTCGACAGGGTAACGCCGGGGAGCTGTTTTTT
CDR3aa: CASSPRQGNAGELFF

d_gene: TRBD1
abundance: -
j_gene: TRBJ2-3
v_gene: TRBV7-2
CDR3nt: TGTGCCAGCAGATTCGGGACAGGGCCGATCACAGATACGCAGTATTTT
CDR3aa: CASRFGTGPITDTQYF

d_gene: TRBD2
abundance: -
j_gene: TRBJ2-3
v_gene: TRBV10-1
CDR3nt: TGCGCCAGCAGTGACCCTAGCGGGAGATATGGAGATACGCAGTATTTT
CDR3aa: CASSDPSGRYGDTQYF

d_gene: -
abundance: -
j_gene: TRBJ2-1
v_gene: TRBV2
CDR3nt: TGTGCCAGCAGTGATATGGCAGGGTGGAATGAGCAGTTCTTC
CDR3aa: CASSDMAGWNEQFF

d_gene: -
abundance: -
j_gene: TRBJ2-2
v_gene: TRBV28
CDR3nt: TGTGCCAGCTCCGTCGGGGGTGCCAGGGAGCTGTTTTTT
CDR3aa: CASSVGGARELFF

d_gene: -
abundance: -
j_gene: TRBJ2-7
v_gene: TRBV30
CDR3nt: TGTGCCTGGAAGGCGGCAGGGGGGTCCTACGAGCAGTACTTC
CDR3aa: CAWKAAGGSYEQYF

d_gene: -
abundance: once
j_gene: TRBJ2-1
v_gene: TRBV28
CDR3nt: TGTGCCAGCAGTATAGGGGGGGTGGAGTCCTACAATGAGCAGTTCTTC
CDR3aa: CASSIGGVESYNEQFF

d_gene: -
abundance: -
j_gene: TRBJ1-1
v_gene: TRBV7-3
CDR3nt: TGTGCCAGCAGCGGGGCAGTGAACACTGAAGCTTTCTTT
CDR3aa: CASSGAVNTEAFF

d_gene: -
abundance: -
j_gene: TRBJ1-3
v_gene: TRBV5-1
CDR3nt: TGCGCCAGCAGCTTGGACAGTCCGAGCTCTGGAAACACCATATATTTT
CDR3aa: CASSLDSPSSGNTIYF

d_gene: TRBD2
abundance: -
j_gene: TRBJ2-3
v_gene: TRBV7-9
CDR3nt: TGTGCCAGCAGCTTCCCTAGCGGGGGAACAGATACGCAGTATTTT
CDR3aa: CASSFPSGGTDTQYF

d_gene: TRBD2
abundance: -
j_gene: TRBJ2-1
v_gene: TRBV15
CDR3nt: TGTGCCACCAGTAGCGGCGGGGGGTCGCTATCCTACAATGAGCAGTTCTTC
CDR3aa: CATSSGGGSLSYNEQFF

d_gene: TRBD1
abundance: -
j_gene: TRBJ1-1
v_gene: TRBV2
CDR3nt: TGTGCCAGCAGCGCTGAAGGACAGGGGGCGGGGGGAGCTTTCTTT
CDR3aa: CASSAEGQGAGGAFF

d_gene: -
abundance: few
j_gene: TRBJ2-4
v_gene: TRBV3-1/TRBV3-2
CDR3nt: TGTGCCAGCAGCCAAGAATCCTACCTAGCCAAAAACATTCAGTACTTC
CDR3aa: CASSQESYLAKNIQYF

d_gene: -
abundance: -
j_gene: TRBJ1-5
v_gene: TRBV6-1
CDR3nt: TGTGCCAGCAGTGAAGGCAGTCATCAGCCCCAGCATTTT
CDR3aa: CASSEGSHQPQHF

d_gene: -
abundance: -
j_gene: TRBJ2-5
v_gene: TRBV7-6
CDR3nt: TGTGCCAGCAGCTTTCGCGGGGAAGAGACCCAGTACTTC
CDR3aa: CASSFRGEETQYF

d_gene: TRBD1
abundance: -
j_gene: TRBJ2-7
v_gene: TRBV28
CDR3nt: TGTGCCAGCAGTACCCCGGGACAGGGTTCGCACGAGCAGTACTTC
CDR3aa: CASSTPGQGSHEQYF

d_gene: TRBD1
abundance: -
j_gene: TRBJ1-1
v_gene: TRBV28
CDR3nt: TGTGCCAGCGGATCGGACAGGAGCCTCTTCATGAACACTGAAGCTTTCTTT
CDR3aa: CASGSDRSLFMNTEAFF

d_gene: -
abundance: -
j_gene: TRBJ2-2
v_gene: TRBV12-5
CDR3nt: TGTGCTAGTGGTTTTGAGGGAGCGAACACCGGGGAGCTGTTTTTT
CDR3aa: CASGFEGANTGELFF

d_gene: TRBD2
abundance: -
j_gene: TRBJ2-5
v_gene: TRBV10-3
CDR3nt: TGTGCCATCAGTGGTAAAGCGGGGGGGCCGAGAGAGACCCAGTACTTC
CDR3aa: CAISGKAGGPRETQYF

d_gene: TRBD2
abundance: -
j_gene: TRBJ2-7
v_gene: TRBV9
CDR3nt: TGTGCCAGCAGCGTCGGGGGGAGTGGGATCTACGAGCAGTACTTC
CDR3aa: CASSVGGSGIYEQYF

d_gene: -
abundance: once
j_gene: TRBJ1-1
v_gene: TRBV30
CDR3nt: TGTGCCTGGAGTGAGGCCTCGAGGAGATTGGACACTGAAGCTTTCTTT
CDR3aa: CAWSEASRRLDTEAFF

d_gene: TRBD2
abundance: -
j_gene: TRBJ2-5
v_gene: TRBV10-1
CDR3nt: TGCGCCAGCAGTGAGACTCTAGCGGGAGGAGGAGAGACCCAGTACTTC
CDR3aa: CASSETLAGGGETQYF

d_gene: -
abundance: -
j_gene: TRBJ1-6
v_gene: TRBV4-1
CDR3nt: TGCGCCAGCAGCCAAGACGTGTTCGGTAATTCACCCCTCCACTTT
CDR3aa: CASSQDVFGNSPLHF

d_gene: -
abundance: -
j_gene: TRBJ2-2
v_gene: TRBV7-2
CDR3nt: TGTGCCAGCAGCCCACGTAACAGGGACTACACGAACACCGGGGAGCTGTTTTTT
CDR3aa: CASSPRNRDYTNTGELFF

d_gene: TRBD2
abundance: -
j_gene: TRBJ2-1
v_gene: TRBV3-1/TRBV3-2
CDR3nt: TGTGCCAGCAGCCAAGGACTAGCGGCCTACAATGAGCAGTTCTTC
CDR3aa: CASSQGLAAYNEQFF

d_gene: TRBD1
abundance: -
j_gene: TRBJ2-7
v_gene: TRBV5-4
CDR3nt: TGTGCCAGCCAGTCTGGACAGGGAAGTCAGTACGAGCAGTACTTC
CDR3aa: CASQSGQGSQYEQYF

d_gene: -
abundance: -
j_gene: TRBJ2-1
v_gene: TRBV10-3
CDR3nt: TGTGCCATCAGTGAGTCGGCTAGCCGCAATGAGCAGTTCTTC
CDR3aa: CAISESASRNEQFF

d_gene: -
abundance: -
j_gene: TRBJ1-4
v_gene: TRBV7-9
CDR3nt: TGTGCCAGCAGCCCTTGGTGGGTTGGAGTTGGTGAAAAACTGTTTTTT
CDR3aa: CASSPWWVGVGEKLFF

d_gene: TRBD2
abundance: -
j_gene: TRBJ2-3
v_gene: TRBV4-1
CDR3nt: TGCGCCAGCAGCCATACTAGCGGGGGGTTACAGAGCACAGATACGCAGTATTTT
CDR3aa: CASSHTSGGLQSTDTQYF

d_gene: TRBD2
abundance: -
j_gene: TRBJ2-1
v_gene: TRBV7-3
CDR3nt: TGTGCCAGCAGCCTTAGCGGGACCTTCTCCTACAATGAGCAGTTCTTC
CDR3aa: CASSLSGTFSYNEQFF

d_gene: -
abundance: few
j_gene: TRBJ2-7
v_gene: TRBV19
CDR3nt: TGTGCCAGTAGCCCGCCGAGTGCGGGGGCCTCCTACGAGCAGTACTTC
CDR3aa: CASSPPSAGASYEQYF

d_gene: -
abundance: -
j_gene: TRBJ2-5
v_gene: TRBV5-1
CDR3nt: TGCGCCAGCAGCAAAGGGGCGTCACAAGAGACCCAGTACTTC
CDR3aa: CASSKGASQETQYF

d_gene: TRBD1
abundance: -
j_gene: TRBJ1-4
v_gene: TRBV18
CDR3nt: TGTGCCAGCAATTCCGGGACAGGCCAGGACCAGAATGAAAAACTGTTTTTT
CDR3aa: CASNSGTGQDQNEKLFF

d_gene: -
abundance: -
j_gene: TRBJ1-6
v_gene: TRBV2
CDR3nt: TGTGCCAGCAGTGAAACAGGGCTCGGCTCCTATAATTCACCCCTCCACTTT
CDR3aa: CASSETGLGSYNSPLHF

d_gene: TRBD2
abundance: -
j_gene: TRBJ2-3
v_gene: TRBV4-1
CDR3nt: TGCGCCAGCAGCCACGTACGTTCTAGCGGGGGCCCCACAGATACGCAGTATTTT
CDR3aa: CASSHVRSSGGPTDTQYF

d_gene: TRBD1
abundance: -
j_gene: TRBJ2-3
v_gene: TRBV19
CDR3nt: TGTGCCAGTAGCCAACCGGACAGGGGAAGCACAGATACGCAGTATTTT
CDR3aa: CASSQPDRGSTDTQYF

d_gene: TRBD1
abundance: -
j_gene: TRBJ1-2
v_gene: TRBV5-1
CDR3nt: TGCGCCAGCAGCGGTCATATCCGAGGGGGCATCGGATATGGCTACACCTTC
CDR3aa: CASSGHIRGGIGYGYTF

d_gene: TRBD2
abundance: few
j_gene: TRBJ2-3
v_gene: TRBV13
CDR3nt: TGTGCCAGCAGCTCGGGACTAGCGGGGGCCACAGATACGCAGTATTTT
CDR3aa: CASSSGLAGATDTQYF